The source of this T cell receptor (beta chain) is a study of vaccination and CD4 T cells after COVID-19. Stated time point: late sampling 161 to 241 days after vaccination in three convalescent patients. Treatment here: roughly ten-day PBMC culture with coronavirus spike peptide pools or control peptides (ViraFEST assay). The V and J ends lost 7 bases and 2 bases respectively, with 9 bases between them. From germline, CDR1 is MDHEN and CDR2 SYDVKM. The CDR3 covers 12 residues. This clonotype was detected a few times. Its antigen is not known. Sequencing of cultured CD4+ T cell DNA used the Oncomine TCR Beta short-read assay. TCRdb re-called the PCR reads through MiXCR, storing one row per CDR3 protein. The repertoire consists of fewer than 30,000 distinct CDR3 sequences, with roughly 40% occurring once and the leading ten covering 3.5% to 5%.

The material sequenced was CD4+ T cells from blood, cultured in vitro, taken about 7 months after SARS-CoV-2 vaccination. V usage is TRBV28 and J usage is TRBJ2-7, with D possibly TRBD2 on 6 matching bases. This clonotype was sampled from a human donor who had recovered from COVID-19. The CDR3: CASNLATYEQYF. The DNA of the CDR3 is TGTGCCAGCAATCTAGCGACCTACGAGCAGTACTTC.